The present TCR beta chain was sequenced within a study of blood T cells in healthy people across ages. This CDR3 has 13 residues. CDR1 and CDR2 (germline): SQVTM, ANQGSEA. A second PCR of roughly 7 to 11 cycles used a sample-barcoded 5' primer and a J-beta primer mix. Every cDNA molecule bore a tag from a template-switch adaptor containing 12 random nucleotides. MiXCR, applied by TCRdb to the 5' RACE reads, yields one record per CDR3 protein. This repertoire shows hundreds of thousands of distinct CDR3 sequences, approximately 26% found once; its top ten account for about 3.9%. Notes on the study in general: Aged donors had fewer naive CD4+ cells and lower diversity than long-lived donors.

Roughly 10 milliliters was the volume of peripheral blood drawn from each donor. As to this clonotype: Its antigen is as yet unknown.

The data were also submitted as part of a second study, on T cells of mothers and their children. This second study says: None of the identified T cell clones proved to be persistent microchimeric clones.

The chain employs TRBV29-1 and TRBJ2-5, with TRBD2 matching 9 bases. The J call is doubtful: the DNA matches TRBJ2-1 better. Sequencing was carried out using blood. The TCR was taken from a boy younger than 10 in good health. CDR3 in amino acids: CSAGTSSYNEQFF. Here the CDR3 DNA reads TGCAGCGCCGGGACTAGCAGCTACAATGAGCAGTTCTTC.